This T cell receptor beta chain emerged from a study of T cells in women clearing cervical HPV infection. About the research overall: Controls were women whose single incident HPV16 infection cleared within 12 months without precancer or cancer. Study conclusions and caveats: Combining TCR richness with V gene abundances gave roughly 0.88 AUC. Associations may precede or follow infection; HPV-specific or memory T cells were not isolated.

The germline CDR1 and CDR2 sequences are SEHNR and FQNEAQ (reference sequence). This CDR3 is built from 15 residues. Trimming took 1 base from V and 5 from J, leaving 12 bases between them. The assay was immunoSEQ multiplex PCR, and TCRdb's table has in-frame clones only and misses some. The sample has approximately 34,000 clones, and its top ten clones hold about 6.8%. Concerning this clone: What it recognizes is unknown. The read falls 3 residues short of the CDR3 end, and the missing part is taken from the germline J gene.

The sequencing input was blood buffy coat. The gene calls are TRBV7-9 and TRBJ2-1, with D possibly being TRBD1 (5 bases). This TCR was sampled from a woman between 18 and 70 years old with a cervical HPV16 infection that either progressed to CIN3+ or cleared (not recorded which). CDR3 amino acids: CASSLGAGMNNEQFF. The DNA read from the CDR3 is TGTGCCAGCAGCTTAGGAGCAGGGATGAACAATGAG.